This T cell receptor (beta chain) was sequenced for a study of T cell clones after liver transplantation. The CDR3 contains 15 residues when both ends are counted. About this clone itself: What it recognizes is unknown. The DNA is left out, because the CDR3 cannot be placed on it with certainty; the CDR3 is given as TCRdb lists it.

Study-wide results and limits: Donor-reactive sequences fell more than third party-reactive ones, suggesting partial deletion.

Only in-frame clones appear in the TCRdb table, and some are missing; sequencing was by immunoSEQ multiplex PCR. The sample lists some 80,000 clones; around 84% were seen once. The V gene is TRBV21-1, the J gene TRBJ1-5. TRBV21-1 is a pseudogene segment. The clonotype originates from a human patient who received a liver transplant. The graft donor may have contributed some T cells. Here the sequenced sample was CD4+ T cells from blood, taken about 50 months after liver transplant. CDR3 residues: CASSKWGRGSQPQHF.